The present entry profiles one T cell receptor (beta chain) with its context. Its target is not known. This specimen comes from a study of T cell responses to AZD1222 COVID-19 vaccine. Study findings and constraints: Only 6 or 7 AZD1222 recipients tested seropositive at baseline. A reported finding is that nearly half of spike-specific TCRs target unmutated variant regions. Spike-specific TCR breadth and depth rose after two AZD1222 doses. Sampling captured repertoires only after the peak T cell response.

The CDR3 is 16 amino acids. Trimming took 0 bases from V and 4 from J; bases not matched to a gene: 4. Germline V gene lookup returns CDR1 KGHSH and CDR2 LQKENI. Profiling relied on immunoSEQ multiplex PCR, and the TCRdb table lists in-frame clones only, not all of them. Among 27,000 or so clones listed, about 92% were seen once. The V and J genes are TRBV18 and TRBJ2-1, with 9 bases lining up with TRBD2. The sequences come from peripheral blood, collected 28 days after the second AZD1222 dose. The source of this sequence is an adult who received the AZD1222 COVID-19 vaccine. The CDR3: CASSPPLAGIYNEQFF. The CDR3, as DNA: TGTGCCAGCTCACCACCGCTAGCGGGAATTTACAATGAGCAGTTCTTC.